The rows below give T cell receptor beta chains drawn from one sample of a study of tumor-infiltrating lymphocytes in primary liver carcinoma. TCRdb called the multiplex PCR reads again in MiXCR, with one record for every CDR3 protein. The table includes about 26,000 distinct CDR3 sequences, over 65% detected once. Material: liver tumor tissue from sampling region 3. The receptors derive from a man aged 40-49 years with primary liver carcinoma and hepatitis B virus infection. Each CDR3 is given with its conserved first and last residue. A D gene is named only where the DNA matches it firmly. The listing skips clone size in some rows; elsewhere it reads once, few, many or a size class.

clone size,J gene,D gene,V gene,CDR3 DNA,CDR3 protein
-,TRBJ2-7,TRBD2,TRBV5-4,TGTGCCAGCAGCCTGGAGGGACTAGCGGGAGATTCCTACGAGCAGTACTTC,CASSLEGLAGDSYEQYF
-,TRBJ2-3,TRBD2,TRBV9,TGTGCCAGCAGCGTCCTATCGGGAGGAAGTACAGATACGCAGTATTTT,CASSVLSGGSTDTQYF
many,TRBJ2-2,-,TRBV6-6,TGTGCCAGCAGTAAAAGGGGGAGGGCCGGGACCGGGGAGCTGTTTTTT,CASSKRGRAGTGELFF
-,TRBJ2-5,-,TRBV11-2,TGTGTCAGCAGCCAAATTCCTGGTGGGGGGAAAGAGAGCCAGTACTTC,CVSSQIPGGGKESQYF
-,TRBJ2-3,TRBD2,TRBV6-1,TGTGCCAACAGTGTTAAGCGGGAGGGCCTTGATACGCGGTATTTT,CANSVKREGLDTRYF
medium-sized,TRBJ1-1,-,TRBV6-5,TGTGCCAGCAGTCAACAGGGAGGCACTGAAGCTTTCTTT,CASSQQGGTEAFF
-,TRBJ1-2,-,TRBV7-9,TGTGCCAGCAGCTTAAGTCCAATAGGTGGCTACACCTTC,CASSLSPIGGYTF
few,TRBJ2-2,TRBD1,TRBV4-1,TGCGCCAGCAACGATTTGGACAGGGGGTCAACCGGGGAGCTGTTTTTT,CASNDLDRGSTGELFF
-,TRBJ2-5,-,TRBV12-5,TGTGCTAGTGGGCCCGGGCGGACATTGGAGACCCAGTACTTC,CASGPGRTLETQYF
-,TRBJ2-7,-,TRBV10-3,TGTGCCATCAGCCCCGGCTCGGGGACCTACGAGCAGTACTTC,CAISPGSGTYEQYF
few,TRBJ2-1,-,TRBV7-9,TGTGTCAGCAGCTTCGGGGGACTTGGTTACAATGAGCAGTTCTTC,CVSSFGGLGYNEQFF
many,TRBJ2-7,TRBD2,TRBV10-3,TGTGCCATCAGCCGGGGGGCACTAGCGGGATTCTATGAGCAGTACTTC,CAISRGALAGFYEQYF
-,TRBJ2-2,-,TRBV11-2,TGTGCCAGAAGCTTAGCATTAGGAGGGGCGAACACCGGGAACTGTTTTTTC,CARSLALGGANTGNCFF
-,TRBJ2-7,TRBD2,TRBV5-1,TGCGCCCGCAGCGCGGGACTAGCAAGCGCCTACGAGCAGTACTTC,CARSAGLASAYEQYF
medium-sized,TRBJ2-1,-,TRBV5-4,TGTGCCAGCAGCTTGGGACAGTACAATGAGCAGTTCTTC,CASSLGQYNEQFF
-,TRBJ2-5,-,TRBV28,TGTGCCAGCAATGAAAGGTGGGAGATCATAGAGACCCAATACTTC,CASNERWEIIETQYF
-,TRBJ2-2,TRBD2,TRBV11-1,TGTGTCAGCGGCTCAGCGGGACTTCCTCCCGGCGAGCTGTTTTTT,CVSGSAGLPPGELFF
-,TRBJ2-1,-,TRBV6-2/TRBV6-3,TGTGCCGGCAGGGCCAGCGGTCGGCGGGTTGAGCAGTTCTTC,CAGRASGRRVEQFF
-,TRBJ1-1,-,TRBV29-1,TGCAACGTTGTGGGCACCAGGGCTGAAGCTTTCTTT,CNVVGTRAEAFF
few,TRBJ2-1,-,TRBV11-2,TGTGCAAGCAGCCGTGCCATTCATAGGATGATCTCCTACAATGAGCAGTTCTTC,CASSRAIHRMISYNEQFF
-,TRBJ2-2,TRBD2,TRBV13,TGTACCAGCAACCCGAGGGGACTAGCGGGTGGCACCGGGGAGCTGTTTTTT,CTSNPRGLAGGTGELFF
many,TRBJ1-1,-,TRBV30,TGTGCCTGGGACCGGGAAGGCACTGAAGCTTTCTTT,CAWDREGTEAFF
-,TRBJ2-3,TRBD2,TRBV29-1,TGCAGCGTCATAGACCCGGGACTAGCGGGAACCGATACGCAGTATTTT,CSVIDPGLAGTDTQYF
-,TRBJ2-1,-,TRBV29-1,TGCAGCGCCCACCCAGGGGGGAATGAACAGCTCTTC,CSAHPGGNEQLF
-,TRBJ2-7,-,TRBV10-3,TGTGCTATCAATGGTGGTCAAAACCTCTACGAGCAGTACTTC,CAINGGQNLYEQYF